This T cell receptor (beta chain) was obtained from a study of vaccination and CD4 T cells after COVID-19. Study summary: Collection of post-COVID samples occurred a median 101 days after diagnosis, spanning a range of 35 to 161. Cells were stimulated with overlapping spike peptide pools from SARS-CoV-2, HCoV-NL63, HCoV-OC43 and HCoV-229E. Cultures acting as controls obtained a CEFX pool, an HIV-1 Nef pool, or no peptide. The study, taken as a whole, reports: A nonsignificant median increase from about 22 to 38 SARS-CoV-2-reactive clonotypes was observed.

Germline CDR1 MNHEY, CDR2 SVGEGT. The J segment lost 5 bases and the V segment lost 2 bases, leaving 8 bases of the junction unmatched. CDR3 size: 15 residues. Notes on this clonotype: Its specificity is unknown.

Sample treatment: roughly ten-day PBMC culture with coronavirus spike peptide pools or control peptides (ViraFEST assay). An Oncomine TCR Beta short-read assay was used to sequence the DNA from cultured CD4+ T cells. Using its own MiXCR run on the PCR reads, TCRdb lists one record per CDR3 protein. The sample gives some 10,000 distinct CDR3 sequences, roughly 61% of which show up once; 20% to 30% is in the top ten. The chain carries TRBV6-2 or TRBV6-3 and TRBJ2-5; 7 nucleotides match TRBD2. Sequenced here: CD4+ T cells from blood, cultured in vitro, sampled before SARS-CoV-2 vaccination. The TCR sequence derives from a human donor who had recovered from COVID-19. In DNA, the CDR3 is TGTGCCAGCAGTTACCCCCTGGGGGGGAGGGAGACCCAGTACTTC. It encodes CASSYPLGGRETQYF.